The 30 T cell receptor beta chains reported below all come from one sample, sequenced in a study of cytomegalovirus exposure and HLA in healthy donors. The PCR ran on 60 Vbeta and 13 Jbeta primers. Assay used: immunoSEQ multiplex PCR; TCRdb lists only in-frame clones, some missing. The table has fewer than 120,000 clones, around 78% seen once; the top ten hold around 1.3%. Sequencing was performed on PBMCs. Source of these receptors: a woman in her twenties or thirties in good health and CMV-seronegative.

J is TRBJ2-1 and V is TRBV30; TRBD2 matches 7 bases. In germline, CDR1 is GTSNPN, CDR2 SVGIG (reference sequence). V shed 0 bases, J shed 15 bases, and the junction held 11 bases outside the gene matches. The CDR3 is 13 residues long. The CDR3 DNA reads TGTGCCTGGAGTGTACTGGCGGGAGCCACGAGGTTCTTC. Its protein is CAWSVLAGATRFF.

V usage is TRBV28 and J usage is TRBJ1-2; 7 bases match TRBD1. CDR3 length equals 15 residues. With V trimmed by 6 bases and J by 3 bases, 10 bases remained unmatched. Germline CDR1 reads MDHEN; CDR2 reads SYDVKM. The CDR3 DNA reads TGTGCCAGCAGCCGGAACAGGGGAGGTGACTATGGCTACACCTTC. This encodes CASSRNRGGDYGYTF.

This sequence joins TRBV6-1 and TRBJ2-7, with 8 bases lining up with TRBD1. The CDR3 has 13 amino acids. Germline lookup yields CDR1 MNHNS and CDR2 SASEGT. V trimming: 8 bases; J trimming: 3 bases; junction bases outside the gene matches: 6. The CDR3, as DNA: TGTGCCAGCGGACAGGGTATGGGCTACGAGCAGTACTTC. This sequence encodes CASGQGMGYEQYF.

V and J are TRBV10-3 and TRBJ1-1; D might be TRBD1 (5 bases). The V end lost 0 bases, the J end lost 4 bases, and 15 bases lay between the germline ends. The CDR3 is 16 amino acids. Germline V gene lookup returns CDR1 ENHRY and CDR2 SYGVKD. The CDR3 region has the DNA TGTGCCATCAGTGAGTCGATCGGGGGAATTGGCACTGAAGCTTTCTTT. Protein: CAISESIGGIGTEAFF.

The chain links TRBV4-1 to TRBJ2-1; 13 bases are shared with TRBD2. The CDR3 loop spans 17 amino acids. Germline lookup yields CDR1 MGHRA and CDR2 YSYEKL. J lost 9 bases, V lost 2 bases, and 10 bases had no gene match. CDR3 sequence reads: CASSQTSGGDVVGEQFF. DNA of the CDR3: TGCGCCAGCAGCCAAACTAGCGGGGGGGATGTAGTGGGTGAGCAGTTCTTC.

This clone was seen only once. V gene TRBV13 combines with J gene TRBJ2-7; TRBD2 is a possible D gene (6 bases). Germline V gene sequence: CDR1 PRHDT, CDR2 FYEKMQ (reference sequence). The CDR3 runs to 13 residues. With 4 bases removed from V and 6 bases from J, the gap between germline ends came to 13 bases. Here the CDR3 reads CASSSNLSGEQYF. CDR3 bases: TGTGCCAGCAGCTCCAACCTTAGCGGCGAGCAGTACTTC.

The CDR3 DNA reads as TGTGCCAGCAGCAACCAAACAGGGAGTCGGGAAAAACTGTTTTTT. Its protein is CASSNQTGSREKLFF. V and J are TRBV7-9 and TRBJ1-4; D perhaps matches TRBD1 (6 bases). The CDR3 totals 15 residues. Trimming left V 5 bases short and J 8 bases short, with 18 bases between. Per germline, CDR1 SEHNR and CDR2 FQNEAQ (reference sequence).

V is TRBV6-6 and J is TRBJ2-1; TRBD2 might be the D (6 bases). This CDR3 contains 12 residues. V was shortened by 8 bases and J by 8 bases, with 13 bases between the two germline ends. From germline, CDR1 is MNHNY and CDR2 SVGAGI (reference sequence). CDR3 DNA: TGTGCCAGCGCCGGGACTCTCTATGAGCAGTTCTTC. This gives the protein CASAGTLYEQFF.

The genes are TRBV4-3 and TRBJ2-7; D might be TRBD1 (5 bases). Trimming left V 3 bases short and J 0 bases short, with 15 bases between. This CDR3 comprises 16 residues. Germline V lookup: CDR1 LGHNA, CDR2 YSLEER. CDR3 sequence reads: CASSQETAPSSYEQYF. The CDR3 DNA follows: TGCGCCAGCAGCCAGGAGACAGCCCCGAGCTCCTACGAGCAGTACTTC.

V usage is TRBV30 and J usage is TRBJ2-5, with D hard to call. The CDR3 consists of 12 residues. V lost 0 bases and J lost 10, with 12 bases in between. Germline V lookup: CDR1 GTSNPN, CDR2 SVGIG (reference sequence). CDR3 DNA sequence: TGTGCCTGGAGTGTGAGTTTTCAGGACCAGTACTTC. It yields the protein CAWSVSFQDQYF.

The gene calls are TRBV11-2 and TRBJ1-1, with D possibly being TRBD1 (6 bases). CDR1 is SGHAT and CDR2 is FQNNGV in the germline V gene. The germline V and J ends were trimmed by 11 bases and 3 bases, with 16 bases remaining between them. CDR3 length: 13 amino acids. The CDR3 loop reads CAVRGALDTEAFF. The CDR3 DNA follows: TGTGCCGTTCGGGGGGCGTTAGACACTGAAGCTTTCTTT.

The chain has TRBV7-2 and TRBJ2-7; TRBD1 agrees at 11 bases. V lost 4 bases and J lost 5; bases outside the gene matches: 7. The CDR3 is 15 residues long. CDR1 SGHTA and CDR2 FQGNSA come from the germline V gene. The CDR3 bases are TGTGCCAGCAGCTCCGGGGGGACAGGGGGGCACGAGCAGTACTTC. Translating it yields CASSSGGTGGHEQYF.

The rearrangement links TRBV6-5 to TRBJ2-3; perhaps TRBD1 as D (6 bases). The CDR3 totals 14 residues. Germline V gene data show CDR1 as MNHEY and CDR2 as SVGAGI. Trimming took 6 bases from V and 0 from J, leaving 10 bases between them. This chain's CDR3 is CASSDRSSTDTQYF. As DNA, the CDR3 is TGTGCCAGCAGCGACAGGAGTAGCACAGATACGCAGTATTTT.

This clone appeared a few times. DNA of the CDR3: TGTGCCTGGAGTGTTAGGAGCCGCTCTGGAAACACCATATATTTT. This sequence encodes CAWSVRSRSGNTIYF. This chain joins TRBV30 and TRBJ1-3, with unresolved D. CDR3 length: 15 residues. Trimming left V 0 bases short and J 0 bases short, with 9 bases between. Germline CDR1 GTSNPN, CDR2 SVGIG (reference sequence).

This chain connects TRBV19 to TRBJ1-1; D might be TRBD1 (5 bases). This CDR3 contains 13 residues. Germline V lookup: CDR1 LNHDA, CDR2 SQIVND (reference sequence). Trimming left V 4 bases short and J 4 bases short, with 10 bases between. For the CDR3, the DNA is TGTGCCAGTAGTAACAAAAGGGGCACTGAAGCTTTCTTT. Translated, it gives CASSNKRGTEAFF.

This rearrangement joins TRBV27 to TRBJ2-7, with D tentatively TRBD2 (7 bases). V was pared by 10 bases and J by 4 bases, with 17 bases between. The CDR3 has 13 residues. CDR1 is MNHEY and CDR2 is SMNVEV in the germline V gene (reference sequence). The CDR3: CATAGAYLYEQYF. CDR3 bases: TGTGCCACCGCGGGGGCCTATCTTTACGAGCAGTACTTC.

The V call is TRBV4-1, the J call TRBJ2-5, with 7 bases that match TRBD1. The V gene end was trimmed by 4 bases and the J gene end by 3 bases; junction bases not matched to a gene: 11. The CDR3 covers 16 residues. CDR1 is MGHRA, CDR2 YSYEKL, per germline. The CDR3 sequence is CASSPTGHDSKETQYF. In nucleotides, the CDR3 is TGCGCCAGCAGCCCGACAGGGCACGATAGCAAAGAGACCCAGTACTTC.

This clone was recorded once. The CDR3 loop reads CASSQPLTGGLDNEQFF. For the CDR3, the DNA is TGTGCCAGCAGCCAACCCCTCACGGGGGGGCTGGACAATGAGCAGTTCTTC. V and J are TRBV4-2 and TRBJ2-1; 8 bases fit TRBD2. Germline V lookup: CDR1 LGHNA, CDR2 YNFKEQ. The CDR3 spans 17 residues. Trimming took 2 bases from V and 5 from J; bases not matched to a gene: 11.

The V gene is TRBV5-1, the J gene TRBJ1-5, with 9 bases aligning to TRBD1. J gave up 6 bases and V 4 bases, and 8 bases lay outside the gene matches. CDR1 and CDR2 from the germline V gene are SGHRS and YFSETQ. The CDR3 spans 15 residues. The CDR3 loop reads CASSRTGGEGQPQHF. Written as DNA, the CDR3 is TGCGCCAGCAGCAGAACAGGGGGCGAGGGTCAGCCCCAGCATTTT. Complete variable domain (other parts from reference TRBV5-1 and TRBJ1-5): KAGVTQTPRYLIKTRGQQVTLSCSPISGHRSVSWYQQTPGQGLQFLFEYFSETQRNKGNFPGRFSGRQFSNSRSEMNVSTLELGDSALYLCASSRTGGEGQPQHFGDGTRLSIL.

This chain uses TRBV21-1 with TRBJ2-7; the D call in the table, TRBD1, was not verified against the DNA. TRBV21-1 is a known pseudogene. The length of the CDR3 is 16 residues. CDR3 coding DNA: TGTGCCAGCAGCAACTCCGGACAGGCCCTCCTTTACGAGCAGTACTTC. Translation gives CASSNSGQALLYEQYF.

The rearrangement links TRBV28 to TRBJ2-3; D gene uncertain. The CDR3 sequence is 12 residues long. Germline lookup yields CDR1 MDHEN and CDR2 SYDVKM. V dropped 2 bases and J dropped 8 bases, with 8 bases sitting between them. CDR3 region: CASSLGVGTQYF. The DNA for the CDR3 is TGTGCCAGCAGTTTAGGAGTGGGTACGCAGTATTTT.

Only one count was recorded for this clone. The chain links TRBV28 to TRBJ2-7, with no clear D. This CDR3 is built from 14 residues. Trimming removed 5 bases from V and 4 bases from J, with 15 bases in between. Looked up from germline, CDR1 is MDHEN and CDR2 is SYDVKM. CDR3 sequence reads: CASSPPPGPYEQYF. The CDR3 DNA follows: TGTGCCAGCAGTCCCCCCCCGGGTCCGTACGAGCAGTACTTC.

CDR3 sequence (DNA): TGTGCCAGCTCACAGCTTCGGTCGGACACTGAAGCTTTCTTT. Protein product: CASSQLRSDTEAFF. The rearrangement links TRBV18 to TRBJ1-1, with no clear D. CDR3 length: 14 amino acids. V was shortened by 4 bases and J by 3 bases, with 12 bases between the two germline ends. Looked up from germline, CDR1 is KGHSH and CDR2 is LQKENI. The full variable domain, completed using reference TRBV18 and TRBJ1-1, is NAGVMQNPRHLVRRRGQEARLRCSPMKGHSHVYWYRQLPEEGLKFMVYLQKENIIDESGMPKERFSAEFPKEGPSILRIQQVVRGDSAAYFCASSQLRSDTEAFFGQGTRLTVV.

The CDR3: CASTLGLAGGLETQYF. The CDR3 DNA reads TGTGCCAGCACCCTGGGACTAGCGGGGGGGCTAGAGACCCAGTACTTC. The rearrangement joins TRBV28 to TRBJ2-5, with 16 nucleotides matching TRBD2. With V trimmed by 7 bases and J by 4 bases, 6 bases remained unmatched. The germline CDR1 and CDR2 sequences are MDHEN and SYDVKM. The CDR3 is 16 amino acids.

CDR3 coding DNA: TGTGCCAGCAGCTTAGTTCTCCGCGCGAGGATCTACGAGCAGTACTTC. Residues: CASSLVLRARIYEQYF. The chain joins TRBV7-8 to TRBJ2-7; D not certain. The germline V gene encodes CDR1 SGHVS and CDR2 FQNEAQ. The CDR3 is 16 amino acids. The V and J ends lost 1 base and 3 bases respectively, with 16 bases between them.

Only one count was recorded for this clone. The chain combines TRBV7-2 with TRBJ2-1; TRBD2 aligns across 10 bases. V lost 3 bases to trimming and J lost 7 bases; unmatched junction nucleotides: 3. The CDR3 sequence is 14 residues long. Germline V lookup: CDR1 SGHTA, CDR2 FQGNSA. This CDR3 is CASSFTSGVNEQFF. Here the CDR3 DNA reads TGTGCCAGCAGCTTTACTAGCGGGGTGAATGAGCAGTTCTTC.

The chain employs TRBV11-2 and TRBJ2-6; D is unclear. The CDR3 has 14 residues. V lost 1 base and J 2 bases, leaving 3 bases between the germline ends. Germline V CDR1 and CDR2: SGHAT, FQNNGV. The chain's CDR3 is CASSLGPGANVLTF. The CDR3 DNA follows: TGTGCCAGCAGCTTAGGGCCTGGGGCCAACGTCCTGACTTTC. The variable domain in full, completed from reference TRBV11-2 and TRBJ2-6, reads EAGVAQSPRYKIIEKRQSVAFWCNPISGHATLYWYQQILGQGPKLLIQFQNNGVVDDSQLPKDRFSAERLKGVDSTLKIQPAKLEDSAVYLCASSLGPGANVLTFGAGSRLTVL.

The V gene is TRBV6-1, the J gene TRBJ1-2; perhaps TRBD1 as D (6 bases). Per the germline V gene, CDR1 is MNHNS and CDR2 is SASEGT. The CDR3 totals 14 residues. The ends were cut back, 2 bases at V and 3 bases at J, with 10 bases in the middle. The CDR3 protein is CASSETWTDYGYTF. The CDR3 region has the DNA TGTGCCAGCAGTGAAACGTGGACAGACTATGGCTACACCTTC.

The chain uses TRBV30 and TRBJ2-7, with TRBD2 identical over 10 bases. Germline V lookup: CDR1 GTSNPN, CDR2 SVGIG (reference sequence). With 4 bases clipped from V and 11 bases from J, the junction kept 8 bases outside the gene matches. This CDR3 region has 12 residues. CDR3 sequence: CAWTSGGPNKYF. As DNA, the CDR3 is TGTGCCTGGACTAGCGGGGGACCTAACAAGTACTTC.

The V and J genes are TRBV4-3 and TRBJ2-3; no reliable D call. CDR3 size: 17 residues. V was pared by 0 bases and J by 0 bases, with 13 bases between. The V gene's germline CDR1 is LGHNA and CDR2 YSLEER. Written as DNA, the CDR3 is TGCGCCAGCAGCCAAGATAGGTGGGCAATTAGCACAGATACGCAGTATTTT. Its translation: CASSQDRWAISTDTQYF.